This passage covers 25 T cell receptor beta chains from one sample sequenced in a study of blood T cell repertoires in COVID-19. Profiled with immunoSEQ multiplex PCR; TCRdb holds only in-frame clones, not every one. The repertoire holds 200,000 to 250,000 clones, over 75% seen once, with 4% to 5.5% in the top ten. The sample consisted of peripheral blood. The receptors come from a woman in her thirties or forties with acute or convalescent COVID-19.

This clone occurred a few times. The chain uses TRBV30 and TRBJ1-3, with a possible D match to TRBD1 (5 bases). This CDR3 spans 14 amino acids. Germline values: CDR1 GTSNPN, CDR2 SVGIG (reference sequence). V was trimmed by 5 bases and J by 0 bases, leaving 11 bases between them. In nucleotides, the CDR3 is TGTGCCTGGGCGATAACAGGCTCTGGAAACACCATATATTTT. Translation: CAWAITGSGNTIYF.

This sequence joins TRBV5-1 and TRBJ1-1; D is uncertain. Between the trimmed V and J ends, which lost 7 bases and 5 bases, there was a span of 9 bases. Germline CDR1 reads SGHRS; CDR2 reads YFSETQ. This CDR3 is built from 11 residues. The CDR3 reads CASWRGTEAFF. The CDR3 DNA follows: TGCGCCAGCTGGAGAGGGACTGAAGCTTTCTTT.

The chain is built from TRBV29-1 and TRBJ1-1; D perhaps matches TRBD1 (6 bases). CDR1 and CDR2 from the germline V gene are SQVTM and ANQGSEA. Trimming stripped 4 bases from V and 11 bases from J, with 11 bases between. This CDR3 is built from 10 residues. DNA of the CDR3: TGCAGCGTTGTTGGACAGAAGGCTTTCTTT. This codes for CSVVGQKAFF.

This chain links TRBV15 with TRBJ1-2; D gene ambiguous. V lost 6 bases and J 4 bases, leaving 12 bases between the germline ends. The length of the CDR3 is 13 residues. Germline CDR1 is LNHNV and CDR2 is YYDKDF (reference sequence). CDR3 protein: CATREGGIYGYTF. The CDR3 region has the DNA TGTGCCACCAGGGAAGGAGGGATCTATGGCTACACCTTC.

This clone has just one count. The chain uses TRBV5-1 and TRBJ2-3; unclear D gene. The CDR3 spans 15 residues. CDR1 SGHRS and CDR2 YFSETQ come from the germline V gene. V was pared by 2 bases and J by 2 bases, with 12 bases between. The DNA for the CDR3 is TGCGCCAGCAGCTTAACGACAACATACACAGATACGCAGTATTTT. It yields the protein CASSLTTTYTDTQYF.

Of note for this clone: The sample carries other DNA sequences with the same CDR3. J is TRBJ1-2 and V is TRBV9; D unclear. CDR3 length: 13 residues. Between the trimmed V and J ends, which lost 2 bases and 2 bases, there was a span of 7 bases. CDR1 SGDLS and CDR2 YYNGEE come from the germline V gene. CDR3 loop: CASSVGGNYGYTF. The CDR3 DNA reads TGTGCCAGCAGCGTGGGAGGGAACTATGGCTACACCTTC.

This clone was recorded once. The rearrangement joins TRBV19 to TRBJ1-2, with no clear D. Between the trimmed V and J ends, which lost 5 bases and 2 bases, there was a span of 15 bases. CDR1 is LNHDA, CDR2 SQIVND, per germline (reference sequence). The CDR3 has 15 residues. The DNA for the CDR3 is TGTGCCAGTAGTCACGGACTAAGGTTGAACTATGGCTACACCTTC. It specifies CASSHGLRLNYGYTF.

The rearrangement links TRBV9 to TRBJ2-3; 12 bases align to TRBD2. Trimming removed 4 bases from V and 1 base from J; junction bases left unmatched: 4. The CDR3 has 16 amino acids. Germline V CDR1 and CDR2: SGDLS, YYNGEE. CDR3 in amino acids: CASSPWTSGGTDTQYF. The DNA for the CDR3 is TGTGCCAGCAGCCCATGGACTAGCGGGGGCACAGATACGCAGTATTTT.

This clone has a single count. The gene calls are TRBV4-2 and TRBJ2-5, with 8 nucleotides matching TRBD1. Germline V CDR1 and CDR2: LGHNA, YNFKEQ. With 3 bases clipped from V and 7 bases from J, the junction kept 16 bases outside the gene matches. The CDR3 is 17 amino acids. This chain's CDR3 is CASSHHKPGQGAGTQYF. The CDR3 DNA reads TGTGCCAGCAGCCACCATAAACCCGGACAGGGTGCGGGGACCCAGTACTTC.

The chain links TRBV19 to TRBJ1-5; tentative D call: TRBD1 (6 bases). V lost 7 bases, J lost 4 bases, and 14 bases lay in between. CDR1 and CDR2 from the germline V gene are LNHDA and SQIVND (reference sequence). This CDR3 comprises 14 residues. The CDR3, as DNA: TGTGCCAGTACCGTAGGACAGCTTAATCAGCCCCAGCATTTT. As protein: CASTVGQLNQPQHF.

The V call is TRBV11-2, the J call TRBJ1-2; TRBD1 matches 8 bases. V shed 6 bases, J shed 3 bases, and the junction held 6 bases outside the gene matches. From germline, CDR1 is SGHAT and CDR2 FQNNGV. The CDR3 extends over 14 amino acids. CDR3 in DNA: TGTGCCAGCAGACACACAGGGGGGGACTATGGCTACACCTTC. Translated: CASRHTGGDYGYTF.

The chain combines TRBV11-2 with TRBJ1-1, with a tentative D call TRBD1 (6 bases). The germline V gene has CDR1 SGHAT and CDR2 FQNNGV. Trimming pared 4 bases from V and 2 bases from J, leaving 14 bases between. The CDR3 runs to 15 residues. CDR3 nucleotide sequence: TGTGCCAGCAGCTCGGACAGCTATTCAAACACTGAAGCTTTCTTT. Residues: CASSSDSYSNTEAFF.

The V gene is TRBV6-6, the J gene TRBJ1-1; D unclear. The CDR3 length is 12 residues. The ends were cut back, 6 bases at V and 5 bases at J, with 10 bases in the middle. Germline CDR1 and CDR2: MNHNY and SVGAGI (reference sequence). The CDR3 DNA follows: TGTGCCAGCAGCCCCCTCGGGACTGAAGCTTTCTTT. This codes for CASSPLGTEAFF.

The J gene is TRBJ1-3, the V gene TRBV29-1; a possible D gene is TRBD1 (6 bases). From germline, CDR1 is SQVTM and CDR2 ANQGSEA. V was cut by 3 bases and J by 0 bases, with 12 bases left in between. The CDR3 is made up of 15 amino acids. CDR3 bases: TGCAGCGTTGAGACCTGGACAGACTCTGGAAACACCATATATTTT. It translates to CSVETWTDSGNTIYF.

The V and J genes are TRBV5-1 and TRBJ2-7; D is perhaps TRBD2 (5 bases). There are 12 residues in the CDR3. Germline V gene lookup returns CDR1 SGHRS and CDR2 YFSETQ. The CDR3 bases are TGCGCGCTCGGGAAGGGTAGCCACGAGCAGTACGTC. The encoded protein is CALGKGSHEQYV.

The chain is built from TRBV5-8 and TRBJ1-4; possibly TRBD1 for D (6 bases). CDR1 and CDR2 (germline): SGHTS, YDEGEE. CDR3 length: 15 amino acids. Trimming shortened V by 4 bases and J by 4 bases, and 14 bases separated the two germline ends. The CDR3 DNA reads TGTGCCAGCAGCGCCGGGGGGCAAAGTAATGAAAAACTGTTTTTT. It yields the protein CASSAGGQSNEKLFF.

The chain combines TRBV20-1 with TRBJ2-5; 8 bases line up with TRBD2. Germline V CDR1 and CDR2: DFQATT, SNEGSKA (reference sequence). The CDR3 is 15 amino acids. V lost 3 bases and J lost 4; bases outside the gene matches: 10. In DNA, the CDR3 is TGCAGTGCTAGTATGGCCGGGGGGGCCGGAGAGACCCAGTACTTC. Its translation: CSASMAGGAGETQYF.

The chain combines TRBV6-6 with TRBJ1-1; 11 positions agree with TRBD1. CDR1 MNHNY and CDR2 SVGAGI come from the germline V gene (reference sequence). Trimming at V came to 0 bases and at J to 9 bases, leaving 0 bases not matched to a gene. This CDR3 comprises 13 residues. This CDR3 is CASSYSDRGQAFF. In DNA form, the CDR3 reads TGTGCCAGCAGTTACTCGGACAGGGGGCAAGCTTTCTTT.

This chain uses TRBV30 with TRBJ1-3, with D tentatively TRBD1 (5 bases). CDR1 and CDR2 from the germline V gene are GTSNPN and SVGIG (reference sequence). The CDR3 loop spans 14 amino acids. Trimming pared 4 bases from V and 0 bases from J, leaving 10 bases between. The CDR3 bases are TGTGCCTGGACCCGGGGGAGCTCTGGAAACACCATATATTTT. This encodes CAWTRGSSGNTIYF.

CDR3 region: CASSLDRGGFNEQFF. CDR3 nucleotides: TGTGCCAGCAGCTTAGACCGGGGGGGTTTCAATGAGCAGTTCTTC. The J gene is TRBJ2-1, the V gene TRBV11-2, with 8 nucleotides matching TRBD2. In germline, CDR1 is SGHAT, CDR2 FQNNGV. Unmatched junction bases numbered 4, after V lost 0 bases and J lost 6 bases. This CDR3 contains 15 residues.

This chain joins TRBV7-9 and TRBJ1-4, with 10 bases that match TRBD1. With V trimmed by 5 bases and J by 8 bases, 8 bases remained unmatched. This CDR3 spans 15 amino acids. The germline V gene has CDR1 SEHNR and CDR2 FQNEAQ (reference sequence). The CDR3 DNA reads TGTGCCAGCAGCGCATTGGGACAGGGGTGGGAAAAACTGTTTTTT. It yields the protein CASSALGQGWEKLFF. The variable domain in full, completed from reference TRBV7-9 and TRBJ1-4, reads DTGVSQNPRHKITKRGQNVTFRCDPISEHNRLYWYRQTLGQGPEFLTYFQNEAQLEKSRLLSDRFSAERPKGSFSTLEIQRTEQGDSAMYLCASSALGQGWEKLFFGSGTQLSVL.

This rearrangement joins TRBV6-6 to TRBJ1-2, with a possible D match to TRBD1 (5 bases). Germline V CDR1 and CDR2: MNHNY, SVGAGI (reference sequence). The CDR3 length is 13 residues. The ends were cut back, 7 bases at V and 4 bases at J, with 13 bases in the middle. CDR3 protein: CASTGTGGYGYTF. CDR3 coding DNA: TGTGCCAGCACCGGGACGGGAGGCTATGGCTACACCTTC.

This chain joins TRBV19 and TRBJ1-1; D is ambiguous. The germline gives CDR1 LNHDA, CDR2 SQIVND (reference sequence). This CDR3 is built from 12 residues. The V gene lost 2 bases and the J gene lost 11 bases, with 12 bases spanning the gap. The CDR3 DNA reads TGTGCCAGTAGTATAAGCACAACGGGGGCTTTCTTT. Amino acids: CASSISTTGAFF. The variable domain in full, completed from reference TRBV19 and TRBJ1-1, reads DGGITQSPKYLFRKEGQNVTLSCEQNLNHDAMYWYRQDPGQGLRLIYYSQIVNDFQKGDIAEGYSVSREKKESFPLTVTSAQKNPTAFYLCASSISTTGAFFGQGTRLTVV.

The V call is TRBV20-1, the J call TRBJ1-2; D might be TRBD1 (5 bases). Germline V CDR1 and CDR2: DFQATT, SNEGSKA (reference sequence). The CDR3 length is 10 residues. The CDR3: CSPGEYGYTF. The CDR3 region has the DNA TGCAGCCCGGGGGAGTATGGCTACACCTTC.

The CDR3 DNA sequence: TGTGCCAGCAGCTTACTGGGGAGAGAGACCCAGTACTTC. Protein: CASSLLGRETQYF. The V and J genes are TRBV11-2 and TRBJ2-5; TRBD2 might be the D (5 bases). CDR1 is SGHAT and CDR2 is FQNNGV in the germline V gene. This CDR3 contains 13 residues. The V and J ends lost 2 bases and 4 bases respectively, with 8 bases between them.